These 7 T cell receptor beta chains were sequenced from one sample in a study of molecular identifiers for immune sequencing clone quantification. TCRdb reprocessed the PCR reads with MiXCR, giving one entry per CDR3 protein. The sample yields 300,000 to 350,000 distinct CDR3 sequences, about a fifth seen once. Input material: naive CD8+ T cells from blood, with Jurkat cell RNA spiked in. Documented subset: FACS-sorted CD8+CD4-CCR7+CD45RA+ naive T cells. All receptors derive from a human donor in good health. Some libraries in this study had Jurkat cell RNA spiked in.

This clonotype was detected many times. The chain is built from TRBV7-3 and TRBJ2-3; 7 bases are shared with TRBD2. There are 15 residues in the CDR3. Germline-derived CDR1 and CDR2 are SGHTA and FQGTGA. Losses at the gene ends were 4 bases for V and 0 bases for J; bases not matched to a gene: 4. The CDR3 is CASSSLATSTDTQYF. CDR3 coding DNA: TGTGCCAGCAGCTCACTAGCGACTAGCACAGATACGCAGTATTTT.

In its sample, this clonotype was seen a few times. The chain uses TRBV2 and TRBJ2-1; D ambiguous. Looked up from germline, CDR1 is SNHLY and CDR2 is FYNNEI. The V and J ends lost 0 bases and 0 bases respectively, with 6 bases between them. The CDR3 runs 15 residues. CDR3 amino acids: CASSEATSSYNEQFF. CDR3 bases: TGTGCCAGCAGTGAAGCTACGAGCTCCTACAATGAGCAGTTCTTC.

This clonotype turned up a few times. The chain recombines TRBV13 with TRBJ2-2; either TRBD1 or TRBD2 may fit D (5 bases each). The CDR3 extends over 13 amino acids. The V end lost 5 bases, the J end lost 5 bases, and 9 bases lay between the germline ends. Germline CDR1 and CDR2: PRHDT and FYEKMQ (reference sequence). The CDR3 loop reads CASSSGTTGELFF. CDR3 DNA: TGTGCCAGCAGCAGTGGGACGACCGGGGAGCTGTTTTTT. Complete variable domain (other parts from reference TRBV13 and TRBJ2-2): AAGVIQSPRHLIKEKRETATLKCYPIPRHDTVYWYQQGPGQDPQFLISFYEKMQSDKGSIPDRFSAQQFSDYHSELNMSSLELGDSALYFCASSSGTTGELFFGEGSRLTVL.

Concerning this clonotype itself: This may come from a read error, since a much larger clone is one base off. This chain joins TRBV20-1 and TRBJ1-1, with unresolved D. Per germline, CDR1 DFQATT and CDR2 SNEGSKA (reference sequence). This CDR3 region has 15 residues. The CDR3, as DNA: TGCAGTGCTAGGAATCAAGTTAACATGAACACTGGAGCTTTCTTT. Protein sequence: CSARNQVNMNTGAFF.

This clonotype was detected ten times or more. The chain couples TRBV27 to TRBJ1-5; D not certain. The CDR3 runs 16 residues. The ends were cut back, 6 bases at V and 6 bases at J, with 21 bases in the middle. In germline, CDR1 is MNHEY, CDR2 SMNVEV (reference sequence). CDR3 nucleotides: TGTGCCAGCAGGCCTCTTGACCCCCTGGGAGGTCAGCCCCAGCATTTT. This encodes CASRPLDPLGGQPQHF.

This clonotype was counted at least ten times. The rearrangement joins TRBV6-2 or TRBV6-3 to TRBJ1-1, with D possibly being TRBD1 (5 bases). CDR1 and CDR2 from the germline V gene are MNHEY and SVGEGT. Trimming stripped 5 bases from V and 6 bases from J, with 10 bases between. The CDR3 totals 12 residues. The CDR3, as DNA: TGTGCCAGCAGTATTGGACAAGCTGAAGCTTTCTTT. Its protein is CASSIGQAEAFF.

The gene calls are TRBV4-3 and TRBJ2-1, with 7 bases lining up with TRBD2. CDR3 length equals 19 residues. V was pared by 0 bases and J by 4 bases, with 15 bases of the junction left unmatched. Germline CDR1 reads LGHNA; CDR2 reads YSLEER. The CDR3 loop is CASSQDRDWGTISYNEQFF. As DNA, the CDR3 is TGCGCCAGCAGCCAAGATAGGGACTGGGGGACTATCTCATACAATGAGCAGTTCTTC.